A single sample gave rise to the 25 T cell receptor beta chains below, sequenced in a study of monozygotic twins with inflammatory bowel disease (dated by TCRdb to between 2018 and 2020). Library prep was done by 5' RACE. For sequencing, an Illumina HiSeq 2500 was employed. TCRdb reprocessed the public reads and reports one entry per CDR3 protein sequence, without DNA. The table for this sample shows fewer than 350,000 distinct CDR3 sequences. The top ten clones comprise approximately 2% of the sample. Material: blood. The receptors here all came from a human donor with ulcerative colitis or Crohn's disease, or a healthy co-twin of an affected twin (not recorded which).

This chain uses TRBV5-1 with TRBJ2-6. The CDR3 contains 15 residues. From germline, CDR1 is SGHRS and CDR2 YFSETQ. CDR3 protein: CASSLGASSGNVLTF. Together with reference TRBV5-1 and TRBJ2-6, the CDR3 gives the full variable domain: KAGVTQTPRYLIKTRGQQVTLSCSPISGHRSVSWYQQTPGQGLQFLFEYFSETQRNKGNFPGRFSGRQFSNSRSEMNVSTLELGDSALYLCASSLGASSGNVLTFGAGSRLTVL.

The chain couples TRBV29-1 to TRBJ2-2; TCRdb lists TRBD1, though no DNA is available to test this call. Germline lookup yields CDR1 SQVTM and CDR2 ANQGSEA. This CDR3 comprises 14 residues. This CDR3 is CSVGSQGWTGELFF.

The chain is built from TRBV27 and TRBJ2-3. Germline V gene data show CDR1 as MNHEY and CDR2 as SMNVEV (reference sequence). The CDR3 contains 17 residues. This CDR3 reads CASSLRPTSTSTDTQYF.

The CDR3 loop is CASRSERGGRAGELFF. The gene calls are TRBV6-5 and TRBJ2-2; TCRdb's D call, TRBD2, is unchecked because there is no DNA. CDR1 and CDR2 from the germline V gene are MNHEY and SVGAGI. The CDR3 sequence is 16 residues long.

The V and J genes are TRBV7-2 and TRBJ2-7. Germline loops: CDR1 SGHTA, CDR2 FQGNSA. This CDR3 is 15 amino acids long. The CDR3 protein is CASKIHGGGSYEQYF.

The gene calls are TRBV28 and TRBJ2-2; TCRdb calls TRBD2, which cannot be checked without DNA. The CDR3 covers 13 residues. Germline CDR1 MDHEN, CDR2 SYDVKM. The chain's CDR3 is CASSGLNTGELFF.

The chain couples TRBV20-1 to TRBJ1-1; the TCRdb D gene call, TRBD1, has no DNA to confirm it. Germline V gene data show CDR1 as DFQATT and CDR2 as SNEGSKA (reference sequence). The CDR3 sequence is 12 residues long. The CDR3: CSASSRAIEAFF.

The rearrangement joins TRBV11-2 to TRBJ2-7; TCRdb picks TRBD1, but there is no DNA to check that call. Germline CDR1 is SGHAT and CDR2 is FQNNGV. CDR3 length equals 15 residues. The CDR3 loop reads CASSLDRGEVYEQYF.

The CDR3 protein is CASSYEVGYNEQFF. The rearrangement joins TRBV19 to TRBJ2-1. The CDR3 is made up of 14 amino acids. CDR1 and CDR2 from the germline V gene are LNHDA and SQIVND (reference sequence).

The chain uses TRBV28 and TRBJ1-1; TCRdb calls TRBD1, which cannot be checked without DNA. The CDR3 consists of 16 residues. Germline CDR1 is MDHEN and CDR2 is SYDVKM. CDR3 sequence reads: CASSGGQGFMNTEAFF.

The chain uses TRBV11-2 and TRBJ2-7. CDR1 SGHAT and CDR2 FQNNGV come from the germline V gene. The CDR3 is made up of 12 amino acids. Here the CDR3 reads CASSLSGDEQYF. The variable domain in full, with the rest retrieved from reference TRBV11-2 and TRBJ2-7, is EAGVAQSPRYKIIEKRQSVAFWCNPISGHATLYWYQQILGQGPKLLIQFQNNGVVDDSQLPKDRFSAERLKGVDSTLKIQPAKLEDSAVYLCASSLSGDEQYFGPGTRLTVT.

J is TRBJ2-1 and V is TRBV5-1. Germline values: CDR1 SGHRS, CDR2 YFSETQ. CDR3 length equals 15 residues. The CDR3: CASSLAWEPYNEQFF. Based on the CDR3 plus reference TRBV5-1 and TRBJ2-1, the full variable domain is KAGVTQTPRYLIKTRGQQVTLSCSPISGHRSVSWYQQTPGQGLQFLFEYFSETQRNKGNFPGRFSGRQFSNSRSEMNVSTLELGDSALYLCASSLAWEPYNEQFFGPGTRLTVL.

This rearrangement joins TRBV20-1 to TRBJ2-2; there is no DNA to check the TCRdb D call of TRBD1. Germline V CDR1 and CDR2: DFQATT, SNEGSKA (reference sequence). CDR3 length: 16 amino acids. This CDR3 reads CSARLTSGGDTGELFF.

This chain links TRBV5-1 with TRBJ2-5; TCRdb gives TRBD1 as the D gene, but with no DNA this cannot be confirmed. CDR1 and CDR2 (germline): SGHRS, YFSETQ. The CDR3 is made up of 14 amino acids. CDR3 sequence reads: CASSEQGGSETQYF.

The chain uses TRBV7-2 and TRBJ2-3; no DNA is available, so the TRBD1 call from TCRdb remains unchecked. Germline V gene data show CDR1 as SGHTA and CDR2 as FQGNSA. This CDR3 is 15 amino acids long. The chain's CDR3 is CASSLAGGRTDTQYF.

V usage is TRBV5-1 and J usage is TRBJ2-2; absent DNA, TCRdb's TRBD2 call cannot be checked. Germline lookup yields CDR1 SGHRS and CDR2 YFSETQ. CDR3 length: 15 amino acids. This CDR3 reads CASSLSGDVTGELFF.

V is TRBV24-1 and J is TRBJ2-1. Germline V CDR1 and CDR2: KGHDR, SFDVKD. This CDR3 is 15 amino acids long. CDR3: CATANHDGAFNEQFF.

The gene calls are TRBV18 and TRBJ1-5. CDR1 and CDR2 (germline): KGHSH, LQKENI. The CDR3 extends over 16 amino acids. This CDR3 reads CASSPPGSQSNQPQHF.

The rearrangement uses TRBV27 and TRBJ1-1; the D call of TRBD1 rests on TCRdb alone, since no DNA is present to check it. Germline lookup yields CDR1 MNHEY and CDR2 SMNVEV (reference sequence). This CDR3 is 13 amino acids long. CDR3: CASRDSLNTEAFF.

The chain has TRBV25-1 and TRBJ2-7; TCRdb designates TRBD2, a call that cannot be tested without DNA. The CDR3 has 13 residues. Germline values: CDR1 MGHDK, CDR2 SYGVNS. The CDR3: CASSLPSSYEQYF.

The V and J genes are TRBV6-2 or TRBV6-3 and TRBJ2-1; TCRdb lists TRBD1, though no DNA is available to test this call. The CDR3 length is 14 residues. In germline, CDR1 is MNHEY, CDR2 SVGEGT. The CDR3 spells CASRGGSSYNEQFF.

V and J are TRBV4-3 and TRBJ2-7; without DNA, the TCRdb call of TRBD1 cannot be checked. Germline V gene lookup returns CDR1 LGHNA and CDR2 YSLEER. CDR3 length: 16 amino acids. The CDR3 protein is CASSRWTGQGKNEQYF.

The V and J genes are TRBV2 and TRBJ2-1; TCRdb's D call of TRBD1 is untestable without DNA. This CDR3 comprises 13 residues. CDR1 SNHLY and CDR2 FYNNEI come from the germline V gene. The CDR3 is CASSRSGGNEQFF.

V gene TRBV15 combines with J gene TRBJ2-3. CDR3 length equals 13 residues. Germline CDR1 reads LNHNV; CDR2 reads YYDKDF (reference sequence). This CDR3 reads CATSRDPTDTQYF.

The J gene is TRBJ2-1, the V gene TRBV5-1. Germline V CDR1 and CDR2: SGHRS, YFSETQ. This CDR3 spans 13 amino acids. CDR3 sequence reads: CASSFGTYNEQFF.